The 29 T cell receptor beta chains presented below share a single source sample, sequenced in a study of post-analysis software for immune sequencing data (dated by TCRdb to between 2014 and 2017). General findings and caveats noted by the study authors: Significantly higher frequencies in patients than in controls were found for several TRBV segments, including TRBV5-6, TRBV5-1 and TRBV20-1.

The protocol used for the library was PCR. Instrument on record: Illumina HiSeq 2500. To reduce PCR and sequencing biases, unique molecular identifiers were built into the TCR beta cDNA libraries. TCRdb reprocessing: public reads trimmed at Q25 with fastp, clones called with MiXCR, in-frame beta chains kept. Rows with a matching CDR3 protein are joined into one entry that keeps the most common DNA and genes. Across this sample there are approximately 660,000 distinct CDR3 sequences, with more than 50% seen only once. The ten largest clones take up roughly 12% of the sample. For these receptors, no antigen is known. Material for sequencing was blood. Source of these receptors: a girl aged 2 to 9 with multiple sclerosis.

V gene TRBV29-1 combines with J gene TRBJ2-7; no clear D gene. V gave up 4 bases and J gave up 3 bases, with 19 bases separating them. Per germline, CDR1 SQVTM and CDR2 ANQGSEA. This CDR3 is built from 15 residues. The CDR3 nucleotides read TGCAGCGTTGGTGGCAGCGAGAGAGCGTACTACGAGCAGTACTTC. This gives the protein CSVGGSERAYYEQYF.

CDR3 nucleotides: TGCAGTGCTAGGACGATGAATGTTGAAGCTTTCTTT. Translating it yields CSARTMNVEAFF. J is TRBJ1-1 and V is TRBV20-1; no firm D call. CDR1 is DFQATT and CDR2 is SNEGSKA in the germline V gene (reference sequence). The CDR3 sequence is 12 residues long. Trimming pared 3 bases from V and 7 bases from J, leaving 12 bases between.

The chain links TRBV19 to TRBJ2-7, with 7 bases identical to TRBD1. The ends lost 10 bases at V and 6 bases at J; junction bases unmatched: 9. The germline CDR1 and CDR2 sequences are LNHDA and SQIVND (reference sequence). This CDR3 comprises 12 residues. The CDR3 DNA sequence: TGTGCCACCTCTGAAGGGGGCTCCGAGCAGTACTTC. This codes for CATSEGGSEQYF.

This sequence joins TRBV5-1 and TRBJ2-3, with 9 bases fitting TRBD1. CDR1 is SGHRS, CDR2 YFSETQ, per germline. This CDR3 is 18 amino acids long. V shed 0 bases, J shed 3 bases, and the junction held 11 bases outside the gene matches. CDR3 region: CASSLARTGVKGTDTQYF. The CDR3 coding sequence is TGCGCCAGCAGCTTGGCCCGGACAGGGGTGAAGGGAACAGATACGCAGTATTTT.

In this sample, this clonotype turned up a few times. The rearrangement links TRBV12-3 or TRBV12-4 to TRBJ1-5; maybe TRBD1 (6 bases). This CDR3 is built from 16 residues. Trimming removed 8 bases from V and 2 bases from J, with 19 bases in between. DNA for the CDR3: TGTGCCAGCTGCCTTCGGGTCAGGGGTCGCAATCAGCCCCAGCATTTT. Its protein is CASCLRVRGRNQPQHF.

Only a few counts were recorded for this clonotype. The chain has TRBV13 and TRBJ2-4; 9 nucleotides line up with TRBD1. The J call may be incorrect, as the DNA end agrees better with TRBJ2-7. The germline V gene has CDR1 PRHDT and CDR2 FYEKMQ (reference sequence). CDR3 length: 14 residues. The CDR3 here is CASSPGTGLSEQYF. As DNA, the CDR3 is TGTGCCAGCAGCCCAGGGACAGGGCTAAGCGAGCAGTACTTC.

The chain employs TRBV6-6 and TRBJ1-5; unclear D gene. CDR1 and CDR2 (germline): MNHNY, SVGAGI (reference sequence). Deletions cut 4 bases from V and 7 bases from J, with 8 bases between. The CDR3 runs 12 residues. The CDR3 DNA sequence: TGTGCCAGCAGTTCCTACTCACAGCCCCAGCATTTT. Translation: CASSSYSQPQHF.

The CDR3 protein is CATSARGSYNEQFF. The CDR3 DNA is TGTGCCACCAGTGCCAGGGGTTCCTACAATGAGCAGTTCTTC. The genes are TRBV24-1 and TRBJ2-1; D perhaps matches TRBD1 (6 bases). The CDR3 runs to 14 residues. V lost 5 bases to trimming and J lost 1 base, with 8 bases between them. Germline V gene data show CDR1 as KGHDR and CDR2 as SFDVKD.

This clonotype was counted only a few times. The V and J genes are TRBV4-1 and TRBJ2-5; D tentatively reads TRBD1 or TRBD2 (5 bases each). The length of the CDR3 is 13 residues. Trimming left V 6 bases short and J 5 bases short, with 13 bases between. Germline assignment: CDR1 MGHRA and CDR2 YSYEKL. The CDR3 region has the DNA TGCGCCAGCAGGGCCGGGGCCACGGAGACCCAGTACTTC. Protein product: CASRAGATETQYF.

CDR3 sequence: CASSEPPGQGTIEQFF. CDR3 nucleotides: TGTGCCAGCAGTGAACCACCGGGACAGGGTACCATTGAGCAGTTCTTC. V gene TRBV25-1 combines with J gene TRBJ2-1, with 9 bases aligning to TRBD1. This CDR3 is built from 16 residues. V dropped 2 bases and J dropped 9; count of bases not matched to a gene: 11. Germline assignment: CDR1 MGHDK and CDR2 SYGVNS.

This clonotype was picked up a small number of times. J is TRBJ2-3 and V is TRBV20-1, with D maybe TRBD1 (5 bases). V gave up 8 bases and J gave up 1 base, with 22 bases separating them. Germline V CDR1 and CDR2: DFQATT, SNEGSKA (reference sequence). The CDR3 extends over 16 amino acids. In DNA form, the CDR3 reads TGCAGTTGTACTTGGGGCCTGTCATACCGCACAGATACGCAGTATTTT. Translated: CSCTWGLSYRTDTQYF.

V and J are TRBV3-1 and TRBJ2-7; 7 bases are a match to TRBD2. The trim removed 1 base at V and 1 base at J, leaving 4 bases unmatched. The CDR3 consists of 15 residues. Germline assignment: CDR1 LGHDT and CDR2 YNNKEL (reference sequence). CDR3 loop: CASSQAPGGSYEQYF. CDR3 in DNA: TGTGCCAGCAGCCAAGCACCGGGAGGATCCTACGAGCAGTACTTC.

This chain links TRBV24-1 with TRBJ2-1; 7 nucleotides align to TRBD2. Germline CDR1 KGHDR, CDR2 SFDVKD. The length of the CDR3 is 16 residues. Trimming cost V 1 base and J 0 bases; bases outside gene matches: 2. This CDR3 is CATSDLRGDSYNEQFF. The CDR3 DNA reads as TGTGCCACCAGTGATTTACGGGGGGACTCCTACAATGAGCAGTTCTTC.

V is TRBV9 and J is TRBJ1-2, with unresolved D. Trimming removed 0 bases at V and 4 bases at J, with 13 bases between. Per the germline V gene, CDR1 is SGDLS and CDR2 is YYNGEE. The CDR3 covers 15 residues. The CDR3 sequence is CASSVVAGSLYGYTF. The CDR3 DNA sequence: TGTGCCAGCAGCGTAGTGGCGGGGTCCCTCTATGGCTACACCTTC.

The chain couples TRBV2 to TRBJ2-1; D is ambiguous. The CDR3 sequence is 11 residues long. V lost 7 bases to trimming and J lost 5 bases, with 6 bases between them. Germline loops: CDR1 SNHLY, CDR2 FYNNEI. The CDR3 loop is CASIRNNEQFF. The CDR3 DNA sequence: TGTGCCAGCATCCGAAACAATGAGCAGTTCTTC. Full variable domain (remainder filled in from reference TRBV2 and TRBJ2-1): EPEVTQTPSHQVTQMGQEVILRCVPISNHLYFYWYRQILGQKVEFLVSFYNNEISEKSEIFDDQFSVERPDGSNFTLKIRSTKLEDSAMYFCASIRNNEQFFGPGTRLTVL.

This clonotype has more than one count but fewer than ten. V gene TRBV6-5 combines with J gene TRBJ2-5; weak D call: TRBD2 (6 bases). The V end was cut by 0 bases, the J end by 5 bases, with 10 bases between. The CDR3 loop spans 14 amino acids. CDR1 MNHEY and CDR2 SVGAGI come from the germline V gene. CDR3 sequence reads: CASSYSRSGETQYF. The CDR3 DNA follows: TGTGCCAGCAGTTACTCGCGGAGCGGGGAGACCCAGTACTTC.

This clonotype was picked up one time. The chain recombines TRBV7-2 with TRBJ1-1; D perhaps matches TRBD1 (5 bases). V lost 5 bases and J 4 bases, leaving 11 bases between the germline ends. The CDR3 has 13 amino acids. Germline V lookup: CDR1 SGHTA, CDR2 FQGNSA. In DNA form, the CDR3 reads TGTGCCAGCAGCCACGGGGGGACCACTGAAGCTTTCTTT. It is translated as CASSHGGTTEAFF. The complete variable domain, with remaining parts taken from reference TRBV7-2 and TRBJ1-1, reads GAGVSQSPSNKVTEKGKDVELRCDPISGHTALYWYRQSLGQGLEFLIYFQGNSAPDKSGLPSDRFSAERTGGSVSTLTIQRTQQEDSAVYLCASSHGGTTEAFFGQGTRLTVV.

The V and J genes are TRBV20-1 and TRBJ2-3; 9 nucleotides match TRBD2. J was trimmed by 0 bases and V by 6 bases; bases with no gene match: 4. CDR1 is DFQATT and CDR2 is SNEGSKA in the germline V gene (reference sequence). This CDR3 comprises 14 residues. The CDR3 DNA follows: TGCAGTGCGCAGACTAGCGGAAGCACAGATACGCAGTATTTT. It is translated as CSAQTSGSTDTQYF.

In this sample, this clonotype turned up a few times. The DNA of the CDR3 is TGCAGCGTTGAAGACTCCCGGGCTAATGGCTACACCTTC. Protein product: CSVEDSRANGYTF. The rearrangement uses TRBV29-1 and TRBJ1-2; the D is unclear. The CDR3 covers 13 residues. V lost 0 bases and J lost 6, with 11 bases in between. Germline V gene lookup returns CDR1 SQVTM and CDR2 ANQGSEA.

Only a few counts were recorded for this clonotype. The chain joins TRBV11-2 to TRBJ2-1; TRBD2 might be the D (5 bases). V was shortened by 1 base and J by 0 bases, with 13 bases between the two germline ends. The CDR3 extends over 17 amino acids. Per germline, CDR1 SGHAT and CDR2 FQNNGV. CDR3 DNA sequence: TGTGCCAGCAGCTTAGTGGGCAGCGGATTCTCCTACAATGAGCAGTTCTTC. This sequence encodes CASSLVGSGFSYNEQFF. Filled out from reference TRBV11-2 and TRBJ2-1, the complete variable domain reads EAGVAQSPRYKIIEKRQSVAFWCNPISGHATLYWYQQILGQGPKLLIQFQNNGVVDDSQLPKDRFSAERLKGVDSTLKIQPAKLEDSAVYLCASSLVGSGFSYNEQFFGPGTRLTVL.

The chain uses TRBV4-2 and TRBJ2-2; D ambiguous. Germline V gene data show CDR1 as LGHNA and CDR2 as YNFKEQ. CDR3 length equals 14 residues. Trimming took off 7 bases at V and 1 base at J, with 10 bases between the two ends. The CDR3 nucleotides read TGTGCCAGCACATCGGACGGGAACACCGGGGAGCTGTTTTTT. Amino acid sequence: CASTSDGNTGELFF.

The chain combines TRBV6-1 with TRBJ2-5; D may match TRBD1 or TRBD2 (5 bases each). CDR3 length: 18 residues. CDR1 and CDR2 from the germline V gene are MNHNS and SASEGT. V was cut by 1 base and J by 9 bases, with 27 bases left in between. CDR3 sequence (DNA): TGTGCCAGCAGTGAAGAAACCCCGACAGTTGGAGGTCGAAGGGCCCAGTACTTC. Translating gives CASSEETPTVGGRRAQYF.

The V call is TRBV6-6, the J call TRBJ2-1, with TRBD1 matching 9 bases. The germline gives CDR1 MNHNY, CDR2 SVGAGI (reference sequence). The CDR3 totals 15 residues. Unmatched junction bases numbered 4, after V lost 2 bases and J lost 5 bases. CDR3 DNA sequence: TGTGCCAGCAGTTACCCGACAGGGGGGAACAATGAGCAGTTCTTC. Its translation is CASSYPTGGNNEQFF.

The rearrangement links TRBV29-1 to TRBJ2-4; maybe TRBD2 (5 bases). Germline V lookup: CDR1 SQVTM, CDR2 ANQGSEA. This CDR3 has 14 amino acids. Trimming pared 0 bases from V and 12 bases from J, leaving 18 bases between. The CDR3 here is CSVEDGGSVGDQYF. CDR3 DNA sequence: TGCAGCGTTGAAGATGGTGGTAGTGTCGGGGATCAGTACTTC.

The genes are TRBV20-1 and TRBJ2-5; 13 positions match TRBD2. This CDR3 spans 14 amino acids. With 5 bases clipped from V and 5 bases from J, the junction kept 5 bases outside the gene matches. Germline values: CDR1 DFQATT, CDR2 SNEGSKA (reference sequence). The CDR3 loop reads CSASGLAGSETQYF. The CDR3 DNA sequence: TGCAGTGCTTCGGGACTAGCGGGAAGCGAGACCCAGTACTTC.

The chain carries TRBV11-2 and TRBJ2-1; D perhaps matches TRBD1 (6 bases). The V end was cut by 5 bases, the J end by 4 bases, with 12 bases between. Germline V lookup: CDR1 SGHAT, CDR2 FQNNGV. The CDR3 contains 14 residues. In DNA, the CDR3 is TGTGCCAGCAGCCCCCAGGACAGATACAATGAGCAGTTCTTC. Amino acid sequence: CASSPQDRYNEQFF.

The chain combines TRBV7-8 with TRBJ1-1; D might be TRBD1 (5 bases). V gave up 1 base and J gave up 10 bases, with 13 bases separating them. The germline CDR1 and CDR2 sequences are SGHVS and FQNEAQ. The CDR3 has 13 residues. DNA for the CDR3: TGTGCCAGCAGCTTAGAGGGACGGAGGCTAGCTTTCTTT. Its translation is CASSLEGRRLAFF.

The chain has TRBV7-2 and TRBJ1-6; D is unresolved. The CDR3 has 13 amino acids. Germline V gene lookup returns CDR1 SGHTA and CDR2 FQGNSA. Trimming stripped 4 bases from V and 15 bases from J, with 16 bases between. CDR3 protein: CASSYPSASRLHF. The CDR3 bases are TGTGCCAGCAGCTACCCATCCGCCAGCCGCCTCCACTTT.

This rearrangement joins TRBV29-1 to TRBJ2-3; D remains unclear. Trimming removed 6 bases at V and 2 bases at J, with 12 bases between. This CDR3 has 13 residues. Germline V CDR1 and CDR2: SQVTM, ANQGSEA. The CDR3 protein is CSVPKRPTDTQYF. The CDR3 DNA follows: TGCAGCGTCCCGAAAAGGCCCACAGATACGCAGTATTTT.